The entry below describes one TCR beta chain. Its antigen is undetermined. This sample's treatment: oral pan-JAK inhibitor, 5-10 mg twice daily. Germline-derived CDR1 and CDR2 are SGHTA and FQGNSA. The CDR3 contains 12 residues. V lost 11 bases, J lost 3 bases, and 14 bases lay in between. Sequencing templates came from extracted RNA that was reverse transcribed into cDNA. Clones were read by immunoSEQ multiplex PCR, and TCRdb kept only the in-frame ones, dropping some. This sample has approximately 200,000 clones, with around 43% found just once. The source of the sample is a study of CD8+ T cells in alopecia areata. At the level of the study: A 6-month off-drug phase came after tofacitinib, which had lasted 6 to 18 months. Treated patients' severity was scored by percentage of affected scalp area. General study results and limits: Among the top 100, expanded CD8+ clones, as well as scalp clonality, were significantly decreased by tofacitinib. Higher clonality was seen in lesional scalp than in normal scalp, especially in alopecia totalis/universalis.

This sequence originates from a human donor with alopecia areata. The sequencing here drew on CD4+ T cells sorted from blood, taken at roughly week 36, from a patient treated with tofacitinib. The chain employs TRBV7-2 and TRBJ2-7; perhaps TRBD2 as D (5 bases). Here the CDR3 DNA reads TGTGCCTCCGGGCAGCGGAGCTACGAGCAGTACTTC. Protein: CASGQRSYEQYF.